Below, 9 T cell receptor beta chains from the same sample are listed, as sequenced in a study of blood T cell repertoires in COVID-19. The table came from immunoSEQ multiplex PCR; TCRdb's copy has only in-frame clones and leaves some out. The sample shows 100,000 to 110,000 clones, just under 80% of them seen only once. The sequenced sample was peripheral blood. The receptors shown here come from a man between 70 and 80 years old with active or convalescent COVID-19.

Worth noting for this clone: A junction boundary mismatches the germline segment, possibly from a read error. The chain links TRBV27 to TRBJ2-7; D is possibly TRBD2 (6 bases). CDR3 length equals 9 residues. Germline lookup yields CDR1 MNHEY and CDR2 SMNVEV (reference sequence). The CDR3 DNA reads as TGTGCCAGCAGCAGGGACTTAAGCTTC. Translated: CASSRDLSF.

The rearrangement uses TRBV13 and TRBJ1-6; maybe TRBD1 (5 bases). Deletions cut 4 bases from V and 7 bases from J, with 23 bases between. The CDR3 has 18 residues. CDR1 is PRHDT and CDR2 is FYEKMQ in the germline V gene (reference sequence). For the CDR3, the DNA is TGTGCCAGCAGCTCCCAAAACCTCCTTCAGGGCTTAAATTCACCCCTCCACTTT. It specifies CASSSQNLLQGLNSPLHF.

The chain has TRBV15 and TRBJ1-1; the D gene is possibly TRBD1 (6 bases). Trimming took off 1 base at V and 0 bases at J, with 12 bases between the two ends. Germline V CDR1 and CDR2: LNHNV, YYDKDF (reference sequence). This CDR3 has 16 amino acids. CDR3 residues: CATSRGGGLLNTEAFF. The CDR3 bases are TGTGCCACCAGCAGAGGGGGGGGGCTGCTGAACACTGAAGCTTTCTTT.

The chain employs TRBV29-1 and TRBJ2-3; tentative D call: TRBD1 (5 bases). Germline-derived CDR1 and CDR2 are SQVTM and ANQGSEA. V was clipped by 6 bases and J by 4 bases, with 11 bases between them. There are 12 residues in the CDR3. In nucleotides, the CDR3 is TGCAGCGTCCAGGGTCGGGCAGATACGCAGTATTTT. The encoded protein is CSVQGRADTQYF.

A single count supports this clone. The CDR3 here is CASSPRREMNTEAFF. CDR3 nucleotides: TGTGCCAGCAGCCCCCGACGGGAGATGAACACTGAAGCTTTCTTT. The chain has TRBV6-2 or TRBV6-3 and TRBJ1-1; D is uncertain. V was pared by 6 bases and J by 0 bases, with 14 bases between. The CDR3 runs to 15 residues. Germline values: CDR1 MNHEY, CDR2 SVGEGT.

V is TRBV9 and J is TRBJ2-7, with 12 positions matching TRBD1. The V gene end was trimmed by 2 bases and the J gene end by 7 bases; junction bases not matched to a gene: 4. Germline V CDR1 and CDR2: SGDLS, YYNGEE. This CDR3 has 14 residues. The CDR3 nucleotides read TGTGCCAGCAGCGTGGGACAGGGGGCGAGGGAGCAGTACTTC. Its translation is CASSVGQGAREQYF.

The J gene is TRBJ2-3, the V gene TRBV30; the D is unclear. From germline, CDR1 is GTSNPN and CDR2 SVGIG (reference sequence). The CDR3 has 13 amino acids. V lost 1 base, J lost 6 bases, and 11 bases lay in between. CDR3 amino acids: CAWSGFSADTQYF. Here the CDR3 DNA reads TGTGCCTGGAGTGGCTTCAGCGCGGATACGCAGTATTTT.

This clone was observed a few times. The sample carries other DNA sequences with the same CDR3. CDR3 amino acids: CASSQDSQGAYEQYF. CDR3 in DNA: TGCGCCAGCAGCCAAGATTCTCAGGGGGCCTACGAGCAGTACTTC. The rearrangement links TRBV4-3 to TRBJ2-7, with 7 bases fitting TRBD1. The CDR3 extends over 15 amino acids. CDR1 is LGHNA, CDR2 YSLEER, per germline. Germline trimming cut 0 bases from V and 2 bases from J; bases unmatched to any gene: 4.

Remarks on this clone: A much larger clone lies one base from this, so it may be a read error. This rearrangement joins TRBV3-1 (or the pseudogene TRBV3-2) to TRBJ2-5; 8 nucleotides align to TRBD2. From germline, CDR1 is LGHDT and CDR2 YNNKEL (reference sequence). The CDR3 extends over 14 amino acids. The CDR3, as DNA: TGTGTCAGCAGCCAAGCGGGGGACCAAGAGACCCAGTACTTC. This translates into CVSSQAGDQETQYF.